The sequence of this T cell receptor beta chain was determined in a study of OX40 agonist ivuxolimab in advanced cancers. There are 15 residues in the CDR3. Trimming cost V 0 bases and J 0 bases, with 8 bases left between them. CDR1 is SGDLS, CDR2 YYNGEE, per germline. This table comes from immunoSEQ multiplex PCR, and its TCRdb copy is limited to in-frame clones, with some not included. The sample includes 50,000 to 60,000 clones, 70% to 90% of them seen just once. The sequence was obtained from an adult with an advanced solid tumor such as melanoma, head and neck, liver or kidney cancer. The chain combines TRBV9 with TRBJ2-3; D unclear. The starting material was CD4+ or CD8+ T cells sorted from blood, obtained in a trial of the OX40 agonist ivuxolimab. The CDR3 DNA follows: TGTGCCAGCAGCGTAGTTATGGGGAGCACAGATACGCAGTATTTT. Translating gives CASSVVMGSTDTQYF.